The 8 T cell receptor beta chains given below trace back to one sample, sequenced in a study of T cell responses to AZD1222 COVID-19 vaccine. Profiling relied on immunoSEQ multiplex PCR, and the TCRdb table lists in-frame clones only, not all of them. The sample yields fewer than 200,000 clones, about 90% seen once. The sequences come from peripheral blood, collected on day 0 of AZD1222 vaccination. Receptors originate from an adult in good health.

The chain links TRBV5-4 to TRBJ1-1; 10 bases agree with TRBD1. V lost 4 bases and J lost 10; bases outside the gene matches: 16. Germline V gene sequence: CDR1 SGHNT, CDR2 YYREEE (reference sequence). This CDR3 region has 16 residues. The CDR3, as DNA: TGTGCCAGCAGCCCCGAAAGGACAGGGGGGCGAGGATCAGCTTTCTTT. This translates into CASSPERTGGRGSAFF.

The chain couples TRBV19 to TRBJ1-2; D not resolved. The V and J ends lost 5 bases and 2 bases respectively, with 15 bases between them. The CDR3 sequence is 15 residues long. Germline CDR1 LNHDA, CDR2 SQIVND (reference sequence). CDR3 loop: CASSPSGWGNYGYTF. CDR3 DNA: TGTGCCAGTAGTCCATCGGGGTGGGGAAACTATGGCTACACCTTC.

This clone was observed once. The genes are TRBV24-1 and TRBJ1-2; possibly TRBD1 for D (6 bases). The CDR3 consists of 13 residues. The V and J ends lost 6 bases and 7 bases respectively, with 14 bases between them. Germline V gives CDR1 KGHDR, CDR2 SFDVKD. CDR3 DNA sequence: TGTGCCACCAGTAGCACAGGGTTGCTTGGCTACACCTTC. Residues: CATSSTGLLGYTF.

Here the CDR3 DNA reads TGTGCCAGCAGCGCCGGGACAGGGGGAGCGGCAAATGAGCAGTTCTTC. This gives the protein CASSAGTGGAANEQFF. The chain carries TRBV9 and TRBJ2-1, with 11 bases identical to TRBD1. In germline, CDR1 is SGDLS, CDR2 YYNGEE. The CDR3 has 16 amino acids. V lost 3 bases to trimming and J lost 7 bases; unmatched junction nucleotides: 9.

J is TRBJ2-1 and V is TRBV7-2, with unresolved D. CDR3 length: 17 amino acids. V was trimmed by 5 bases and J by 4 bases, leaving 21 bases between them. Germline CDR1 and CDR2: SGHTA and FQGNSA. The CDR3 here is CASSKQITAWGYNEQFF. The CDR3 nucleotides are TGTGCCAGCAGCAAACAAATTACTGCCTGGGGATACAATGAGCAGTTCTTC.

CDR3 sequence reads: CASSRLTVAYNSPLHF. Here the CDR3 DNA reads TGTGCCAGCAGTCGTCTGACAGTAGCCTATAATTCACCCCTCCACTTT. The J gene is TRBJ1-6, the V gene TRBV28; D possibly corresponds to TRBD1 (5 bases). Germline CDR1 reads MDHEN; CDR2 reads SYDVKM. CDR3 length: 16 amino acids. Trimming shortened V by 5 bases and J by 2 bases, and 13 bases separated the two germline ends.

This rearrangement joins TRBV7-2 to TRBJ1-2, with D possibly TRBD1 on 6 matching bases. V lost 2 bases and J lost 6, with 10 bases in between. The CDR3 sequence is 13 residues long. Per germline, CDR1 SGHTA and CDR2 FQGNSA. CDR3 amino acids: CASSLRGGHGYTF. The CDR3 DNA is TGTGCCAGCAGCTTACGGGGGGGCCATGGCTACACCTTC.

This clone was seen only once. The V and J genes are TRBV5-4 and TRBJ2-1; 11 bases align to TRBD2. The CDR3 length is 16 residues. With V trimmed by 4 bases and J by 7 bases, 10 bases remained unmatched. CDR1 and CDR2 (germline): SGHNT, YYREEE (reference sequence). CDR3 sequence (DNA): TGTGCCAGCAGCCCCGCACTAGCGGGAGTGCAGAATGAGCAGTTCTTC. Translation: CASSPALAGVQNEQFF.